The 16 T cell receptor beta chains reported below all come from one sample, sequenced in a study of blood T cell repertoires in COVID-19. Profiling relied on immunoSEQ multiplex PCR, and the TCRdb table lists in-frame clones only, not all of them. The sample holds about 190,000 clones, over 80% seen once. Input material: PBMCs or T cells enriched from blood (not recorded which). These receptors all stem from a woman in her 30s who had been exposed to COVID-19.

This clone turned up a few times. The chain uses TRBV5-1 and TRBJ2-4; 13 bases map to TRBD2. CDR3 length equals 17 residues. The germline CDR1 and CDR2 sequences are SGHRS and YFSETQ. With V trimmed by 2 bases and J by 3 bases, 5 bases remained unmatched. The CDR3 sequence: CASSLGTSGVLKNIQYF. CDR3 coding DNA: TGCGCCAGCAGCTTAGGGACTAGCGGGGTCCTCAAAAACATTCAGTACTTC.

V usage is TRBV5-1 and J usage is TRBJ1-1; D is undetermined. V was pared by 4 bases and J by 0 bases, with 7 bases between. Germline V gene sequence: CDR1 SGHRS, CDR2 YFSETQ. CDR3 length equals 13 residues. CDR3 sequence reads: CASSSTLNTEAFF. Written as DNA, the CDR3 is TGCGCCAGCAGCAGTACTTTGAACACTGAAGCTTTCTTT. Based on the CDR3 plus reference TRBV5-1 and TRBJ1-1, the full variable domain is KAGVTQTPRYLIKTRGQQVTLSCSPISGHRSVSWYQQTPGQGLQFLFEYFSETQRNKGNFPGRFSGRQFSNSRSEMNVSTLELGDSALYLCASSSTLNTEAFFGQGTRLTVV.

The chain employs TRBV30 and TRBJ2-2, with 10 bases lining up with TRBD2. The length of the CDR3 is 15 residues. With 1 base clipped from V and 7 bases from J, the junction kept 6 bases outside the gene matches. The V gene's germline CDR1 is GTSNPN and CDR2 SVGIG (reference sequence). The CDR3 reads CAWSGAGGGGGELFF. CDR3 DNA: TGTGCCTGGAGTGGAGCGGGGGGGGGCGGCGGGGAGCTGTTTTTT.

The rearrangement links TRBV12-5 to TRBJ1-5; the D gene is possibly TRBD1 (5 bases). Germline V lookup: CDR1 LGHNT, CDR2 FRNRAP. The ends were cut back, 3 bases at V and 0 bases at J, with 18 bases in the middle. The CDR3 runs to 18 residues. The CDR3, as DNA: TGTGCTAGTGGTTTTGCCCTCGACAGAAGGACTAGCAATCAGCCCCAGCATTTT. Encoded protein: CASGFALDRRTSNQPQHF.

The rearrangement links TRBV2 to TRBJ1-2, with a possible D match to TRBD1 (5 bases). Germline values: CDR1 SNHLY, CDR2 FYNNEI. The CDR3 has 12 amino acids. The V and J ends lost 6 bases and 4 bases respectively, with 9 bases between them. CDR3: CASRTVTYGYTF. DNA for the CDR3: TGTGCCAGCAGGACAGTCACCTATGGCTACACCTTC.

J is TRBJ1-1 and V is TRBV2; TRBD1 agrees at 7 bases. The CDR3 loop spans 13 amino acids. Trimming removed 4 bases from V and 5 bases from J; junction bases left unmatched: 4. Germline V gene lookup returns CDR1 SNHLY and CDR2 FYNNEI. CDR3 coding DNA: TGTGCCAGCAGTGGCAGGGGGGAAACTGAAGCTTTCTTT. Translation gives CASSGRGETEAFF. The full variable domain, its missing parts supplied by reference TRBV2 and TRBJ1-1, is EPEVTQTPSHQVTQMGQEVILRCVPISNHLYFYWYRQILGQKVEFLVSFYNNEISEKSEIFDDQFSVERPDGSNFTLKIRSTKLEDSAMYFCASSGRGETEAFFGQGTRLTVV.

The CDR3 region is CASSPRTSANNEQFF. CDR3 nucleotides: TGTGCCAGCAGTCCCAGGACTAGCGCAAACAATGAGCAGTTCTTC. The gene calls are TRBV25-1 and TRBJ2-1; 9 bases fit TRBD2. The CDR3 has 15 amino acids. The germline V gene has CDR1 MGHDK and CDR2 SYGVNS. Losses at the gene ends were 5 bases for V and 5 bases for J; bases not matched to a gene: 7.

In this sample, this clone turned up once. The V gene is TRBV21-1, the J gene TRBJ1-6; TRBD1, the D gene given by the table, was not confirmed from the DNA. TRBV21-1 constitutes a pseudogene. The CDR3 runs to 17 residues. CDR3 nucleotides: TGTGCCAGCAGCAAACGAGACAGGGGGTCGTGGAATTCACCCCTCCACTTT. It codes for CASSKRDRGSWNSPLHF.

The V call is TRBV11-1, the J call TRBJ1-4, with D tentatively TRBD1 (6 bases). V lost 2 bases and J 6 bases, leaving 13 bases between the germline ends. From germline, CDR1 is SGHAT and CDR2 FQDESV (reference sequence). The CDR3 spans 15 residues. The CDR3 coding sequence is TGTGCCAGCAGCTTAATCGCCAGGGGTGATGAAAAACTGTTTTTT. The encoded protein is CASSLIARGDEKLFF.

The CDR3 DNA follows: TGTGCCAGCAGCTTAGCGACCGAACACAGTGAGCAGTTCTTC. Its translation is CASSLATEHSEQFF. The chain couples TRBV7-9 to TRBJ2-1; D remains ambiguous. The V end was cut by 0 bases, the J end by 9 bases, with 12 bases between. The CDR3 length is 14 residues. Germline CDR1 is SEHNR and CDR2 is FQNEAQ (reference sequence).

V usage is TRBV19 and J usage is TRBJ2-1; possibly TRBD1 for D (6 bases). Germline V gene lookup returns CDR1 LNHDA and CDR2 SQIVND (reference sequence). V lost 3 bases and J lost 5, with 14 bases in between. The CDR3 length is 15 residues. For the CDR3, the DNA is TGTGCCAGTAGTATCCGGGACACACATAACAATGAGCAGTTCTTC. Its translation: CASSIRDTHNNEQFF.

V and J are TRBV19 and TRBJ1-4; the D gene is possibly TRBD1 (6 bases). Germline CDR1 reads LNHDA; CDR2 reads SQIVND (reference sequence). Deletions cut 4 bases from V and 4 bases from J, with 7 bases between. The CDR3 spans 13 residues. The DNA for the CDR3 is TGTGCCAGTAGTAACAGGGATAATGAAAAACTGTTTTTT. As protein: CASSNRDNEKLFF.

CDR3 in DNA: TGTGCCAGCTCACCTCCCGGACTAGCGGAAACAGATACGCAGTATTTT. Protein: CASSPPGLAETDTQYF. The chain couples TRBV18 to TRBJ2-3, with 10 bases lining up with TRBD2. The junction had 6 bases not matched to a gene; V was cut back by 3 bases and J by 3 bases. The germline V gene encodes CDR1 KGHSH and CDR2 LQKENI. This CDR3 is built from 16 residues.

The chain's CDR3 is CASSQVEGGGYTF. CDR3 sequence (DNA): TGTGCCAGCAGCCAAGTTGAGGGTGGTGGCTACACCTTC. The chain joins TRBV3-1 (or the pseudogene TRBV3-2) to TRBJ1-2; no definite D call. Germline lookup yields CDR1 LGHDT and CDR2 YNNKEL (reference sequence). The CDR3 has 13 residues. V was shortened by 1 base and J by 7 bases, with 10 bases between the two germline ends.

CDR3 coding DNA: TGTGCCAGCCGCGCCCGCAGGGAAACGGAAGCTTTCTTT. This sequence encodes CASRARRETEAFF. The rearrangement links TRBV7-2 to TRBJ1-1; perhaps TRBD1 as D (5 bases). The germline V gene encodes CDR1 SGHTA and CDR2 FQGNSA. The V end was cut by 8 bases, the J end by 8 bases, with 18 bases between. There are 13 residues in the CDR3.

The V call is TRBV29-1, the J call TRBJ2-7, with 14 bases identical to TRBD2. The CDR3 has 14 amino acids. V shed 7 bases and J 6 bases; nucleotides not matched to a gene: 8. Germline CDR1 is SQVTM and CDR2 is ANQGSEA. The CDR3 sequence is CSAATSGGAVEQYF. CDR3 DNA sequence: TGCAGCGCTGCGACTAGCGGGGGGGCGGTCGAGCAGTACTTC.